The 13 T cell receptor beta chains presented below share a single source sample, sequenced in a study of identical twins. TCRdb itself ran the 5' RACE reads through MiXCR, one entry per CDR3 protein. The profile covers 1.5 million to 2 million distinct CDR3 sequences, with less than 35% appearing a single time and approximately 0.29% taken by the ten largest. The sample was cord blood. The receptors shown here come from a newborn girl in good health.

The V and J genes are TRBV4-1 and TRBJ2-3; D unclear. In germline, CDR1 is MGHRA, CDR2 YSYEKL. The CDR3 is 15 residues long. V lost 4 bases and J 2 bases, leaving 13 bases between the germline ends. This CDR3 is CASSPRLGTTDTQYF. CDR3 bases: TGCGCCAGCAGCCCCCGGTTGGGAACCACAGATACGCAGTATTTT.

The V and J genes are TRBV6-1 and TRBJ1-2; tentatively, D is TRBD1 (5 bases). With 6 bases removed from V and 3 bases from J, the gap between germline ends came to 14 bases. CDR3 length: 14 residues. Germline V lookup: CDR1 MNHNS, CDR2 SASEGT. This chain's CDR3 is CASRPYQGDYGYTF. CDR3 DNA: TGTGCCAGCAGACCATATCAGGGAGACTATGGCTACACCTTC.

CDR3 sequence: CASSLRGIQQPQHF. The DNA for the CDR3 is TGTGCCAGCAGCCTACGCGGGATTCAACAGCCCCAGCATTTT. V is TRBV7-2 and J is TRBJ1-5; D is unclear. V lost 5 bases, J lost 7 bases, and 15 bases lay in between. Germline V gene sequence: CDR1 SGHTA, CDR2 FQGNSA. The CDR3 is 14 amino acids.

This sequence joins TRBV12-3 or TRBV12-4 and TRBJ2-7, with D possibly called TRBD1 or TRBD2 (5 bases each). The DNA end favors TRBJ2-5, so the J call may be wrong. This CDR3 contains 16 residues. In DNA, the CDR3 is TGTGCCAGCAGCCCCAAGGACTCCCAGATTGGGGGGACCCAGTACTTC. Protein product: CASSPKDSQIGGTQYF.

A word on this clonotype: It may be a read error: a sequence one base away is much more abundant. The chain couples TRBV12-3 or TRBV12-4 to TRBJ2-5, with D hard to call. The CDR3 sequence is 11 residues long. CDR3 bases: TGTGTCAGCAGTGAGACAGAGACCCAGTACTTC. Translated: CVSSETETQYF.

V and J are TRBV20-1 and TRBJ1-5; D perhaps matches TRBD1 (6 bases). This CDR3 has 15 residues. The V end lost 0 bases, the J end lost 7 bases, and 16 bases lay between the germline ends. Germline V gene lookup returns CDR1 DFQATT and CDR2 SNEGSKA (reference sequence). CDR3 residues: CSARDRMGGVQPQHF. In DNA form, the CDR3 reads TGCAGTGCTAGAGATCGGATGGGGGGCGTGCAGCCCCAGCATTTT.

CDR3 bases: TGTGCCAGCAGTTTAAGGAGGGCGGGTGGCTACACCTTC. Its translation: CASSLRRAGGYTF. The chain carries TRBV12-3 or TRBV12-4 and TRBJ1-2; D is unclear. The CDR3 spans 13 residues. Trimming took off 2 bases at V and 7 bases at J, with 11 bases between the two ends.

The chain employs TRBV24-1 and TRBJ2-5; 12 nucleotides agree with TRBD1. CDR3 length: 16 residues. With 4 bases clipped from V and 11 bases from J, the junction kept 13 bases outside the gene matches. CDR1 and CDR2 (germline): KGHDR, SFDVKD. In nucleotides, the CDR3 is TGTGCCACCAGTGACGCCGGGACAGGGGGCAACAATGAGCAGTACTTC. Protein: CATSDAGTGGNNEQYF.

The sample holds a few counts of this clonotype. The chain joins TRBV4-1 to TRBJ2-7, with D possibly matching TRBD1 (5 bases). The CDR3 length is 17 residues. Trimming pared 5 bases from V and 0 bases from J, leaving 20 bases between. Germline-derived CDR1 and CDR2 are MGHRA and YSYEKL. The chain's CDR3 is CASSLRPRVAPSYEQYF. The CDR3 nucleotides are TGCGCCAGCAGCTTACGACCCAGGGTCGCTCCCTCCTACGAGCAGTACTTC.

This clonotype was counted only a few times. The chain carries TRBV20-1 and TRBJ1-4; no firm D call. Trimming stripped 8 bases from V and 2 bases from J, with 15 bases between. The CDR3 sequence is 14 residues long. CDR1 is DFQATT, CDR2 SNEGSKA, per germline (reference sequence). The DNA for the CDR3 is TGCAGTTCCAGACCGGGCGGGACTAATGAAAAACTGTTTTTT. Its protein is CSSRPGGTNEKLFF.

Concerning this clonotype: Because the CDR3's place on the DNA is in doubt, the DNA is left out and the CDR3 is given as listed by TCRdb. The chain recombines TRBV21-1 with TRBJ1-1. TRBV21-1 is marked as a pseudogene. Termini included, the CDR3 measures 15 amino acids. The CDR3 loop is CASSYACSGNTEAFF.

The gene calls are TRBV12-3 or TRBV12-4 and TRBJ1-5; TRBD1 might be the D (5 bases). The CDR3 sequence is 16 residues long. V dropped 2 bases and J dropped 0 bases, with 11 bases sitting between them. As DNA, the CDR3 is TGTGCCAGCAGTTTATGGTTAGGGGATAGCAATCAGCCCCAGCATTTT. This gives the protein CASSLWLGDSNQPQHF.

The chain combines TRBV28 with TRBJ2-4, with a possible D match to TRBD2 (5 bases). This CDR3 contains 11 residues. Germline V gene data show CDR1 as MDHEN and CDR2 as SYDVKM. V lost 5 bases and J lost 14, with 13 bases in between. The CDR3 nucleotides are TGTGCCAGCAGTGGGGAGCCCTTTAAGTACTTC. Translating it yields CASSGEPFKYF.